A selection of T cell receptor beta chains follows, all from one sample in a study of technical replicates of blood from a handful of donors. The method was immunoSEQ multiplex PCR; TCRdb's version includes in-frame clones alone and lacks a portion of them. This table has approximately 70,000 clones, about nine tenths appearing once. Sequenced: T cells isolated from PBMCs. All receptors come from a human donor in good health. Some clones in this sample may be carry-over from other donors' samples. Each CDR3 is given with its conserved first and last residue.

v_call	j_call	cdr3_aa
TRBV30	TRBJ2-7	CAWSPWRGGRSEQYF
TRBV29-1	TRBJ2-1	CSVELVEQFF
TRBV18	TRBJ1-5	CASSITGSGSNQPQHF
TRBV14	TRBJ2-2	CASSEEDRAYTGELFF
TRBV7-9	TRBJ1-2	CASSPGQVGPYGYTF
TRBV27	TRBJ2-2	CASSSGTGITGELFF
TRBV7-9	TRBJ1-5	CASSTTVGDQPQHF
TRBV5-4	TRBJ1-2	CASSRTPSNYGYTF
TRBV28	TRBJ1-5	CASSSVSGQPQHF
TRBV5-1	TRBJ1-5	CASSLDGTGGQPQHF
TRBV11-2	TRBJ1-2	CASSLVGAQAGYTF
TRBV5-1	TRBJ2-2	CASSPGQENTGELFF
TRBV5-1	TRBJ2-5	CASSQGQVGQETQYF
TRBV7-9	TRBJ2-1	CASRQRQGGYNEQFF
TRBV5-1	TRBJ2-1	CASSRGQGAGNEQFF
TRBV7-9	TRBJ2-1	CASSPIQAGINEQFF
TRBV2	TRBJ2-7	CASSDPTGNDYEQYF
TRBV29-1	TRBJ2-7	CSVRASGQGPAYEQYF
TRBV27	TRBJ2-1	CASRRTFGTGGGEQFF
TRBV7-9	TRBJ2-1	CASSLVPLTGAGAREQFF
TRBV11-2	TRBJ2-5	CASSPGQQETQYF
TRBV27	TRBJ2-2	CASSSPGTGAGTGELFF
TRBV6-6	TRBJ2-3	CASSYSGKGTDTQYF
TRBV5-6	TRBJ1-2	CASSPRTGKYGYTF
TRBV11-3	TRBJ2-1	CASSSTGSSYNEQFF
TRBV21-1	TRBJ1-2	CASSKALSYGYTF
TRBV7-2	TRBJ2-1	CASSPSRQEQFF
TRBV14	TRBJ2-1	CASSPREGQGYNEQFF
TRBV12-5	TRBJ2-1	CASGLRLAGVPYNEQFF
TRBV6-5	TRBJ2-7	CASSSLAASEQYF
TRBV5-1	TRBJ1-2	CASSVSGVTRGYTF
TRBV7-6	TRBJ2-7	CASSVGDSSYEQYF
TRBV15	TRBJ2-5	CATSRGLAEETQYF
TRBV6-4	TRBJ2-4	CASSDSGTAIQYF
TRBV6-5	TRBJ2-1	CASRLGTGYYNEQFF
TRBV10-1	TRBJ1-1	CASSDGGLGTEAFF
TRBV10-3	TRBJ2-3	CAISPRREADTQYF
TRBV6-1	TRBJ2-7	CASSEEVWEAYEQYF
TRBV5-1	TRBJ2-3	CASSEGLYASTDTQYF
TRBV19	TRBJ1-5	CASRTGRQPQHF
TRBV6-1	TRBJ1-1	CASSLRVTEAFF
TRBV7-9	TRBJ2-3	CASSPQGTDTQYF
TRBV5-6	TRBJ1-5	CASSSYSNQPQHF
TRBV27	TRBJ2-7	CASSSPRLAYEQYF
TRBV28	TRBJ1-2	CASSQPSGQGGGYTF
TRBV5-4	TRBJ2-6	CASSLVAGTGANVLTF
TRBV5-6	TRBJ2-1	CASSTTGEVDEQFF